The rows below give T cell receptor beta chains drawn from one sample of a study of blood T cell repertoires in COVID-19. The data were produced by immunoSEQ multiplex PCR, yet TCRdb's version contains in-frame clones alone and is incomplete. The sample contains about 74,000 clones, 90% of which appear only once. The sequencing input was peripheral blood. These receptors originate from a human donor in a cohort sampled during active COVID-19. Each CDR3 is given with its conserved first and last residue. D genes are given only for firm matches. Some rows have no size entry. The others give once, few or many, or a class for an expanded clone.

j_call,v_call,clone_size,d_call,cdr3_aa,cdr3_nt
TRBJ2-5,TRBV2,once,-,CASSLHPVTQETQYF,TGTGCCAGCAGTTTACATCCGGTGACACAAGAGACCCAGTACTTC
TRBJ2-7,TRBV10-2,-,-,CASSEGGSDASEQYF,TGCGCCAGCAGTGAAGGAGGGAGCGACGCCTCCGAGCAGTACTTC
TRBJ2-5,TRBV12-3/TRBV12-4,-,-,CASSSGQWETQYF,TGTGCCAGCAGTTCCGGACAGTGGGAGACCCAGTACTTC
TRBJ2-5,TRBV10-3,once,-,CAISETGETQYF,TGTGCCATCAGTGAGACGGGGGAGACCCAGTACTTC
TRBJ2-7,TRBV4-1,once,TRBD1,CASSQVAQGQDEQYF,TGCGCCAGCAGCCAGGTGGCACAGGGGCAGGACGAGCAGTACTTC
TRBJ2-7,TRBV11-2,-,TRBD1,CASSWDRGYEQYF,TGTGCCAGCAGCTGGGACAGGGGGTACGAGCAGTACTTC
TRBJ1-2,TRBV7-2,-,-,CASSSAQGNLLGYTF,TGTGCCAGCAGCTCTGCCCAGGGGAACCTCCTCGGCTACACCTTC
TRBJ2-7,TRBV11-2,-,-,CASSLRLAGTGEQYF,TGTGCCAGCAGCTTAAGGCTAGCAGGGACTGGCGAGCAGTACTTC
TRBJ2-7,TRBV6-6,-,-,CASGQGMGGSSYEQYF,TGTGCCTCTGGACAGGGAATGGGCGGGAGCTCCTACGAGCAGTACTTC
TRBJ2-2,TRBV5-4,-,TRBD2,CASSLGGRFSGELFF,TGTGCCAGCAGCTTGGGCGGGAGGTTTTCCGGGGAGCTGTTTTTT
TRBJ2-7,TRBV11-2,-,TRBD2,CASSILAGDYEQYF,TGTGCCAGCAGCATATTAGCGGGAGACTACGAGCAGTACTTC
TRBJ2-3,TRBV5-1,-,-,CASSLEQGRTDTQYF,TGCGCCAGCAGCTTAGAACAGGGACGCACAGATACGCAGTATTTT
TRBJ2-1,TRBV12-3/TRBV12-4,-,-,CASSSGLDEQFF,TGTGCCAGCAGTTCAGGGCTAGATGAGCAGTTCTTC
TRBJ1-2,TRBV6-2/TRBV6-3,-,TRBD1,CASSQTGIYGYTF,TGTGCCAGCAGTCAGACAGGGATCTATGGCTACACCTTC
TRBJ2-7,TRBV9,-,TRBD2,CASSIGTSGIHEQYF,TGTGCCAGCAGCATCGGGACTAGCGGGATCCACGAGCAGTACTTC
TRBJ1-1,TRBV28,-,TRBD1,CASSPDRAMNTEAFF,TGTGCCAGCAGCCCAGACAGGGCCATGAACACTGAAGCTTTCTTT
TRBJ2-5,TRBV5-1,once,TRBD2,CASSLGLAGAPPQETQYF,TGCGCCAGCAGCTTGGGTCTAGCGGGAGCCCCCCCCCAAGAGACCCAGTACTTC
TRBJ2-7,TRBV27,-,-,CASSLSVGGYEQYF,TGTGCCAGCAGTTTATCTGTCGGGGGCTACGAGCAGTACTTC
TRBJ2-3,TRBV27,-,TRBD2,CASTYRRREGRGTDTQYF,TGTGCCAGCACATACAGGAGGCGGGAGGGCCGCGGCACAGATACGCAGTATTTT
TRBJ1-5,TRBV19,-,-,CASSISGTYSNQPQHF,TGTGCCAGTAGTATATCAGGGACTTATAGCAATCAGCCCCAGCATTTT
TRBJ2-7,TRBV5-1,once,TRBD1,CASSTRQGVHEQYF,TGCGCCAGCAGCACCCGACAGGGGGTCCACGAGCAGTACTTC
TRBJ2-5,TRBV7-3,-,TRBD1,CASSLTPRPGGETQYF,TGTGCCAGCAGCTTAACCCCCCGGCCAGGGGGAGAGACCCAGTACTTC
TRBJ1-5,TRBV30,-,-,CAWSPGRSQPQHF,TGTGCCTGGAGTCCAGGGCGCTCCCAGCCCCAGCATTTT
TRBJ2-3,TRBV7-2,-,TRBD2,CASSLVAGGTDTQYF,TGTGCCAGCAGCTTAGTTGCGGGAGGCACAGATACGCAGTATTTT
TRBJ2-3,TRBV9,-,-,CASSVDGNPDTQYF,TGTGCCAGCAGCGTAGACGGGAACCCAGATACGCAGTATTTT
TRBJ2-3,TRBV5-1,-,-,CASSLYGDTQYF,TGCGCCAGCAGCTTGTACGGAGATACGCAGTATTTT
TRBJ2-3,TRBV15,-,TRBD2,CATSRFGLAGGSADTQYF,TGTGCCACCAGCAGGTTCGGACTAGCGGGAGGATCCGCAGATACGCAGTATTTT
TRBJ1-2,TRBV10-3,-,-,CAIRESGRGGYTF,TGTGCCATCAGAGAATCAGGGCGGGGAGGCTACACCTTC
TRBJ2-1,TRBV3-1/TRBV3-2,-,TRBD2,CASSQPGLAGAGEQFF,TGTGCCAGCAGCCAACCCGGACTAGCGGGAGCAGGTGAGCAGTTCTTC
TRBJ2-5,TRBV6-2/TRBV6-3,-,TRBD2,CASSYTSGVQETQYF,TGTGCCAGCAGTTACACTAGCGGGGTCCAAGAGACCCAGTACTTC
TRBJ2-2,TRBV5-4,-,TRBD2,CASSLAPSGRGGELFF,TGTGCCAGCAGCTTGGCCCCTAGCGGGAGAGGCGGGGAGCTGTTTTTT
TRBJ2-1,TRBV18,-,TRBD1,CASSHRDRGIDEQFF,TGTGCCAGCTCACACCGGGACAGGGGAATCGATGAGCAGTTCTTC
TRBJ2-7,TRBV9,-,TRBD2,CASSAGTSGGYEQYF,TGTGCCAGCAGCGCTGGGACTAGCGGAGGGTACGAGCAGTACTTC
TRBJ2-2,TRBV28,once,TRBD1,CAIQGVGTGELFF,TGTGCCATACAGGGGGTTGGGACCGGGGAGCTGTTTTTT
TRBJ2-3,TRBV7-9,-,-,CASSFFPPDTQYF,TGTGCCAGCAGCTTCTTCCCCCCAGATACGCAGTATTTT
TRBJ2-3,TRBV5-4,-,-,CASSLSLVPDTQYF,TGTGCCAGCAGCTTGTCTCTAGTGCCAGATACGCAGTATTTT
TRBJ1-1,TRBV28,once,TRBD1,CASAISTGDNTEAFF,TGTGCCAGCGCCATCTCGACAGGGGATAACACTGAAGCTTTCTTT
TRBJ2-2,TRBV7-3,once,-,CASSLTRTGELFF,TGTGCCAGCAGCTTAACGAGGACCGGGGAGCTGTTTTTT
TRBJ1-5,TRBV28,once,-,CASLQGGSQPQHF,TGTGCCAGCCTACAGGGAGGGAGTCAGCCCCAGCATTTT
TRBJ2-2,TRBV27,-,-,CASSLISNTGELFF,TGTGCCAGCAGTTTAATCTCTAACACCGGGGAGCTGTTTTTT
TRBJ2-3,TRBV7-9,-,TRBD1,CASSLGKGTGFTDTQYF,TGTGCCAGCAGCCTCGGGAAAGGGACAGGTTTCACAGATACGCAGTATTTT
TRBJ2-1,TRBV11-1,once,-,CASKGLSSYNEQFF,TGTGCCAGCAAGGGGTTAAGCTCCTACAATGAGCAGTTCTTC
TRBJ1-3,TRBV10-2,-,-,CASSEQLVGNTIYF,TGCGCCAGCAGTGAGCAGTTGGTCGGAAACACCATATATTTT
TRBJ2-3,TRBV12-3/TRBV12-4,-,TRBD1,CASRGQSGDTQYF,TGTGCCAGCAGGGGACAGTCCGGGGATACGCAGTATTTT
TRBJ2-3,TRBV30,-,-,CAWSVGGGTDTQYF,TGTGCCTGGAGTGTGGGAGGAGGCACAGATACGCAGTATTTT
TRBJ2-5,TRBV24-1,-,TRBD1,CATSESGTGGWETQYF,TGTGCCACCAGTGAATCCGGGACAGGAGGTTGGGAGACCCAGTACTTC
TRBJ2-7,TRBV7-3,-,TRBD2,CASSLMGGRAYEQYF,TGTGCCAGCAGCTTAATGGGCGGGAGGGCTTACGAGCAGTACTTC
TRBJ2-5,TRBV20-1,-,TRBD2,CSASGTSGSRQETQYF,TGCAGTGCTAGTGGGACTAGCGGGAGTCGCCAAGAGACCCAGTACTTC
TRBJ2-1,TRBV7-2,-,TRBD1,CASSTTGTGIDEQFF,TGTGCCAGCAGCACCACCGGGACAGGGATCGATGAGCAGTTCTTC
TRBJ2-7,TRBV7-2,-,-,CASSLAGQGSYEQYF,TGTGCCAGCAGCTTAGCAGGCCAGGGGTCCTACGAGCAGTACTTC
TRBJ1-4,TRBV25-1,-,TRBD1,CASRGTGMGEKLFF,TGTGCCAGCAGGGGGACAGGGATGGGTGAAAAACTGTTTTTT
TRBJ1-5,TRBV18,once,-,CASSPLPGANQPQHF,TGTGCCAGCTCACCACTGCCAGGGGCCAATCAGCCCCAGCATTTT
TRBJ1-1,TRBV18,few,-,CASSPFGQDEAFF,TGTGCCAGCTCACCGTTTGGGCAGGATGAAGCTTTCTTT
TRBJ2-2,TRBV5-5,once,TRBD1,CASSLTRTGGGRELFF,TGTGCCAGCAGCTTGACTAGGACAGGGGGGGGCCGGGAGCTGTTTTTT
TRBJ1-1,TRBV19,few,-,CASTTETEAFF,TGTGCCAGTACTACGGAGACTGAAGCTTTCTTT
TRBJ2-7,TRBV28,-,TRBD2,CATGGAGTYEQYF,TGTGCCACTGGAGGAGCGGGGACTTACGAGCAGTACTTC
TRBJ2-1,TRBV5-5,-,TRBD2,CASSKAGDGNEQFF,TGTGCCAGCAGCAAGGCGGGAGATGGCAATGAGCAGTTCTTC
TRBJ2-3,TRBV6-4,-,TRBD1,CASSDSAGGKDTQYF,TGTGCCAGCAGTGACTCGGCAGGGGGCAAAGATACGCAGTATTTT
TRBJ1-1,TRBV7-9,few,TRBD1,CASSLHLDRGAEAFF,TGTGCCAGCAGCTTACACCTAGACAGGGGAGCTGAAGCTTTCTTT
TRBJ2-3,TRBV29-1,-,-,CSAPRQGTDTQYF,TGCAGCGCCCCCCGACAGGGCACAGATACGCAGTATTTT